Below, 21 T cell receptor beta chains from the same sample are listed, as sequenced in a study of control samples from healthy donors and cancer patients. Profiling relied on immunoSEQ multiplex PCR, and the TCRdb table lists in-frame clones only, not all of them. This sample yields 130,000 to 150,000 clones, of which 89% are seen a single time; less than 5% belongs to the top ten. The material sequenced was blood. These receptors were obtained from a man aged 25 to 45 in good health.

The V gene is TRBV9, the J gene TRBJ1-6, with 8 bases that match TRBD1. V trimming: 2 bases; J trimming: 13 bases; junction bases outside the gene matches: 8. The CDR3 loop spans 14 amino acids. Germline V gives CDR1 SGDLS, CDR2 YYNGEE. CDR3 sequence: CASSVGQAETPLHF. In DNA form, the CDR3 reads TGTGCCAGCAGCGTGGGACAGGCCGAGACGCCCCTCCACTTT. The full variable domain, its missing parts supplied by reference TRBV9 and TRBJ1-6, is DSGVTQTPKHLITATGQRVTLRCSPRSGDLSVYWYQQSLDQGLQFLIQYYNGEERAKGNILERFSAQQFPDLHSELNLSSLELGDSALYFCASSVGQAETPLHFGNGTRLTVT.

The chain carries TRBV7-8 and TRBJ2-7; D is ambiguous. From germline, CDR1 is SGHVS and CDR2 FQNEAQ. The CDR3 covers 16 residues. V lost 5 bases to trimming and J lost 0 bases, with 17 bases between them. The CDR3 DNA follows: TGTGCCAGCAGCAGACCCCTCCAGACTTCCTCCTACGAGCAGTACTTC. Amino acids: CASSRPLQTSSYEQYF.

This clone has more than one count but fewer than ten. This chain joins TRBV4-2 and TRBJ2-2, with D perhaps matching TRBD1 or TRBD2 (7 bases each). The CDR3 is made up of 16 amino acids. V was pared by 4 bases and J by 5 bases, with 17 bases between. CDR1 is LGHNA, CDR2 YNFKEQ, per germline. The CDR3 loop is CASSPEPRGGTGELFF. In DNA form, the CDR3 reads TGTGCCAGCAGCCCGGAACCCAGGGGGGGGACCGGGGAGCTGTTTTTT.

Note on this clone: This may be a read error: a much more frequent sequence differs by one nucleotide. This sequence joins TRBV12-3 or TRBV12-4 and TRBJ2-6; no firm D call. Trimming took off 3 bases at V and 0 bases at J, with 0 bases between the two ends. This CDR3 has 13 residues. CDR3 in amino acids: CASSFSGANVLTF. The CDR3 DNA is TGTGCCAGCAGTTTCTCTGGGGCCAACGTCCTGACTTTC.

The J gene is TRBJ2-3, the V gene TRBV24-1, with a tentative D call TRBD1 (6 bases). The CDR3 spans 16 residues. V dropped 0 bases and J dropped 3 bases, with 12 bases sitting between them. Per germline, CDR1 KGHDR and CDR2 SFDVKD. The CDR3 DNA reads TGTGCCACCAGTGATTTGGCAGGGGTCGGGACAGATACGCAGTATTTT. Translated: CATSDLAGVGTDTQYF.

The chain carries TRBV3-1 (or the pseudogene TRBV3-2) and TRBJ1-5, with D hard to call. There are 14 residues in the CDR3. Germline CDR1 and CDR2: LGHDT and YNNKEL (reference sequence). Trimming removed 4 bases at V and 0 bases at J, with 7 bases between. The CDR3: CASSREHSNQPQHF. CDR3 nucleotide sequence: TGTGCCAGCAGCCGAGAGCATAGCAATCAGCCCCAGCATTTT.

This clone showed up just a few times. The CDR3 DNA is TGTGCCAGCAGTGAATCCCCCGGGTACGAGCAGTACTTC. Its translation: CASSESPGYEQYF. The chain is built from TRBV25-1 and TRBJ2-7; D unresolved. The CDR3 extends over 13 amino acids. Germline CDR1 is MGHDK and CDR2 is SYGVNS. V was cut by 1 base and J by 4 bases, with 8 bases left in between.

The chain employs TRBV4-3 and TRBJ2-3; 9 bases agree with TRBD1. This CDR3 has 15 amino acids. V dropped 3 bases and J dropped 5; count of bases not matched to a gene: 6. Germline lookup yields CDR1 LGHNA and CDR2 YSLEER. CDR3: CASSHRDREGDTQYF. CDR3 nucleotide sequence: TGCGCCAGCAGCCACCGGGACAGGGAGGGAGATACGCAGTATTTT.

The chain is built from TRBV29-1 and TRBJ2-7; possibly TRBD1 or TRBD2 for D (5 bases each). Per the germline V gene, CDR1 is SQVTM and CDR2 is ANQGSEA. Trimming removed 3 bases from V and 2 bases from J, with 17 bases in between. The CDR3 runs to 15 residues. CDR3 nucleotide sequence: TGCAGCGTTGAGATTCAGGGACCCCTAACCTACGAGCAGTACTTC. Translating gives CSVEIQGPLTYEQYF.

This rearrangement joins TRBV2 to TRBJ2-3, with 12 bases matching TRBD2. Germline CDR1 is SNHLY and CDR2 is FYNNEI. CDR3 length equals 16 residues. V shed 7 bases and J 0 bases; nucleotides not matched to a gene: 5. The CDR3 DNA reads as TGTGCCAGCAAACGCCTAGCGGGGGGGAGCACAGATACGCAGTATTTT. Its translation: CASKRLAGGSTDTQYF.

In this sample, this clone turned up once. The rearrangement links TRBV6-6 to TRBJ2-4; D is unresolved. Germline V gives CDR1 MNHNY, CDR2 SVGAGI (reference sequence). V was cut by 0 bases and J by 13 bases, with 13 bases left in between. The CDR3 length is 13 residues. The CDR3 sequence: CASSYSMWTGQYF. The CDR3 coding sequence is TGTGCCAGCAGTTACTCGATGTGGACCGGCCAGTACTTC.

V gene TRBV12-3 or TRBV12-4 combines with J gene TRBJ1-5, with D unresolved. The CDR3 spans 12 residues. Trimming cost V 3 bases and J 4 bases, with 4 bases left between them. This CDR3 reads CASSFLNQPQHF. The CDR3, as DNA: TGTGCCAGCAGTTTCCTAAATCAGCCCCAGCATTTT.

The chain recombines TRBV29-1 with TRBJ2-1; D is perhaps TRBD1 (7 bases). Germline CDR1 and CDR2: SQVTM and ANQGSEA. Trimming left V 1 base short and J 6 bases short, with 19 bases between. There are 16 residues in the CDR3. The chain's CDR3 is CSVEGGRQGLFNEQFF. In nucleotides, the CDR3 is TGCAGCGTTGAAGGGGGTCGACAGGGACTGTTCAATGAGCAGTTCTTC.

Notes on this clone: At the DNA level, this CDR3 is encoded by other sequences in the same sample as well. As DNA, the CDR3 is TGTGCCAGCAGCCCTCAGGGGGGCACTGAAGCTTTCTTT. This sequence encodes CASSPQGGTEAFF. The chain couples TRBV7-3 to TRBJ1-1; 7 bases agree with TRBD1. The germline CDR1 and CDR2 sequences are SGHTA and FQGTGA. The V gene end was trimmed by 5 bases and the J gene end by 4 bases; junction bases not matched to a gene: 4. CDR3 length equals 13 residues.

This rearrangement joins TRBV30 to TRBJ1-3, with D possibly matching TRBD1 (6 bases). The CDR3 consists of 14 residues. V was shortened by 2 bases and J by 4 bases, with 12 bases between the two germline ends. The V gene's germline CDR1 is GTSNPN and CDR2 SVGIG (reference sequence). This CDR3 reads CAWSRGARGNTIYF. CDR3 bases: TGTGCCTGGAGTAGGGGGGCGCGGGGAAACACCATATATTTT.

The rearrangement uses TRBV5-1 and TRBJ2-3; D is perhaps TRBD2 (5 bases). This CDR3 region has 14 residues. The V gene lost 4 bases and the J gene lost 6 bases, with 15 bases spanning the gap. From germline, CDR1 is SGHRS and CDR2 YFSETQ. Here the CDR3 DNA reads TGCGCCAGCAGCCCCGTTGGAACGGGGGATACGCAGTATTTT. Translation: CASSPVGTGDTQYF.

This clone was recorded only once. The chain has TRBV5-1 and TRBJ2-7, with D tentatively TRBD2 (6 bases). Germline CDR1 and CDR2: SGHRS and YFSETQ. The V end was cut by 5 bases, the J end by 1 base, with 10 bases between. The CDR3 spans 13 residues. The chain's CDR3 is CASRLAPSYEQYF. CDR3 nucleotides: TGCGCCAGCAGACTAGCCCCTTCCTACGAGCAGTACTTC.

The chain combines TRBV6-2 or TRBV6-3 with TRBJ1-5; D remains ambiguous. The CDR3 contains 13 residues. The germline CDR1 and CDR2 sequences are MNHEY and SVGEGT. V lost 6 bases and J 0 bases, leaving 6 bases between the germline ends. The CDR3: CASSGSSNQPQHF. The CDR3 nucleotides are TGTGCCAGCAGCGGGAGTAGCAATCAGCCCCAGCATTTT.

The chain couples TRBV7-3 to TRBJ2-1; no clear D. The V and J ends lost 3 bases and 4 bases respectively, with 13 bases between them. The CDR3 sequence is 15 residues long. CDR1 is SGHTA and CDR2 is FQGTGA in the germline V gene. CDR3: CASSLSSAWYNEQFF. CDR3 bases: TGTGCCAGCAGCTTGTCGAGTGCTTGGTACAATGAGCAGTTCTTC.

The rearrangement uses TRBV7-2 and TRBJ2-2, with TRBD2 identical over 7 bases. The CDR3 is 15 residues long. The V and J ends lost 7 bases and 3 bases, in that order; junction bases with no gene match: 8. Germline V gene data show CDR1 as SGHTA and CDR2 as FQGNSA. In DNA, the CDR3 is TGTGCCAGCACTCAGCGGGAAATGGACACCGGGGAGCTGTTTTTT. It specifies CASTQREMDTGELFF.

CDR3 nucleotide sequence: TGTGCCAGCAGTATCCAAGAGACCCAGTACTTC. Protein sequence: CASSIQETQYF. The chain links TRBV7-2 to TRBJ2-5; D is ambiguous. CDR3 length equals 11 residues. Looked up from germline, CDR1 is SGHTA and CDR2 is FQGNSA. Trimming took off 6 bases at V and 1 base at J, with 3 bases between the two ends.